This note documents a single T cell receptor beta chain sequence. This entry comes from a study of blood T cells in healthy people across ages. On the study more broadly: The capture of about one barcoded beta molecule per two T cells was achieved by template switching.

CDR3 length: 16 residues. The V end was cut by 0 bases, the J end by 7 bases, with 19 bases between. Germline lookup yields CDR1 LNHNV and CDR2 YYDKDF (reference sequence). A J-beta primer mix and a sample-barcoded 5' primer were used in a second PCR of about 7 to 12 cycles. TCRdb reprocessed the 5' RACE reads via MiXCR and lists one record per CDR3 protein. Of about 730,000 distinct CDR3 sequences in the sample, 40% to 45% are singletons; the top ten hold less than 25%. Sequencing was performed on blood. This TCR derives from a woman in her fifties or sixties in good health. This rearrangement joins TRBV15 to TRBJ2-7; either TRBD1 or TRBD2 may fit D (5 bases each). The DNA of the CDR3 is TGTGCCACCAGCAGAGAAAGGGACGTCTTGGGCAATGAGCAGTACTTC. It translates to CATSRERDVLGNEQYF. Complete variable domain (other parts from reference TRBV15 and TRBJ2-7): DAMVIQNPRYQVTQFGKPVTLSCSQTLNHNVMYWYQQKSSQAPKLLFHYYDKDFNNEADTPDNFQSRRPNTSFCFLDIRSPGLGDTAMYLCATSRERDVLGNEQYFGPGTRLTVT.